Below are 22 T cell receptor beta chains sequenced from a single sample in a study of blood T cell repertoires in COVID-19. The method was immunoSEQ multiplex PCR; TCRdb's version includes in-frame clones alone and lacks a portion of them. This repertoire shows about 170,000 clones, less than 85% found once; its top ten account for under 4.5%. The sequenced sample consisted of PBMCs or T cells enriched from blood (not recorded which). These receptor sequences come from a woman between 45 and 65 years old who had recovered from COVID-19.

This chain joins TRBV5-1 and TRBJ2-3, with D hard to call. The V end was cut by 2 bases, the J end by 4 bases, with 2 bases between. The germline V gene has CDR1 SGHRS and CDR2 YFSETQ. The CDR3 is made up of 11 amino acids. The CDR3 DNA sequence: TGCGCCAGCAGCTTCGCAGATACGCAGTATTTT. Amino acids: CASSFADTQYF.

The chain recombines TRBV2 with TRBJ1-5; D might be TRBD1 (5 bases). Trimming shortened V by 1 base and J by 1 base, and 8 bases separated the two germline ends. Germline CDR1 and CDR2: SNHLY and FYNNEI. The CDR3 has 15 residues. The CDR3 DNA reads TGTGCCAGCAGTGAAGTTGGGGGGAGCAATCAGCCCCAGCATTTT. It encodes CASSEVGGSNQPQHF.

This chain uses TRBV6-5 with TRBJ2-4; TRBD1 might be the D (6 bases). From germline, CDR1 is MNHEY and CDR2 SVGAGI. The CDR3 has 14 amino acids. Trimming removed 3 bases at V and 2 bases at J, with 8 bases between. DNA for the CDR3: TGTGCCAGCAGTTATGACAGGTCCAAAAACATTCAGTACTTC. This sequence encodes CASSYDRSKNIQYF.

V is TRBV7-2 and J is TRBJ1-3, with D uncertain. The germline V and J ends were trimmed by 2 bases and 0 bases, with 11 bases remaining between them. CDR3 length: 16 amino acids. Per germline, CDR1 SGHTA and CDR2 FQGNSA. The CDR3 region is CASSLKGAVSGNTIYF. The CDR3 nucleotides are TGTGCCAGCAGCTTAAAAGGAGCCGTCTCTGGAAACACCATATATTTT.

CDR3 region: CASSRGQASSPLHF. The CDR3 DNA reads as TGTGCCAGCAGTAGAGGACAGGCGAGCTCACCCCTCCACTTT. The chain couples TRBV27 to TRBJ1-6; 7 nucleotides line up with TRBD1. V lost 5 bases, J lost 10 bases, and 8 bases stayed unmatched. Germline loops: CDR1 MNHEY, CDR2 SMNVEV (reference sequence). CDR3 length: 14 amino acids.

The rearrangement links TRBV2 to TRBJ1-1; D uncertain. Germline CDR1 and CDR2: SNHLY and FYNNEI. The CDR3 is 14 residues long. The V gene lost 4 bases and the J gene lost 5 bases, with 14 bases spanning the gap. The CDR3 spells CASSGSIRRTEAFF. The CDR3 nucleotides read TGTGCCAGCAGTGGGAGCATACGGCGAACTGAAGCTTTCTTT.

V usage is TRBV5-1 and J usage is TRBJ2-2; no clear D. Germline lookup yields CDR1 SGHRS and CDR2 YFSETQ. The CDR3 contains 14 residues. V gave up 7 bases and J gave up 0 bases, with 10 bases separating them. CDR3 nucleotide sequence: TGCGCCAGCGGTATAGTCCCGAACACCGGGGAGCTGTTTTTT. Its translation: CASGIVPNTGELFF.

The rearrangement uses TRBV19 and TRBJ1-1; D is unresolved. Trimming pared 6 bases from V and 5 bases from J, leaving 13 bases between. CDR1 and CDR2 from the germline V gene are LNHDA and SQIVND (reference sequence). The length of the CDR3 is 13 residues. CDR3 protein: CASRVAGITEAFF. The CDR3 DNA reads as TGTGCCAGTAGGGTGGCGGGGATTACTGAAGCTTTCTTT.

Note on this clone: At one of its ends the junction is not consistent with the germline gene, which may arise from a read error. The CDR3 bases are TGTGCCAGCTCCCCACTCGCGCCGGGGGAGACTTCGCCCCAGCATTTT. Its protein product is CASSPLAPGETSPQHF. The rearrangement links TRBV18 to TRBJ1-5; D may be TRBD1 (5 bases). From germline, CDR1 is KGHSH and CDR2 LQKENI. The CDR3 has 16 amino acids.

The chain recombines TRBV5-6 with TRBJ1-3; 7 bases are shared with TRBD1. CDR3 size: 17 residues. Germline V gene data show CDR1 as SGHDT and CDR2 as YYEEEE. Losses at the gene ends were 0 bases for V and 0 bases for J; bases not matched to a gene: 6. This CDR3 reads CASSLGGQSASGNTIYF. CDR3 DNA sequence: TGTGCCAGCAGCTTGGGGGGACAGAGCGCCTCTGGAAACACCATATATTTT.

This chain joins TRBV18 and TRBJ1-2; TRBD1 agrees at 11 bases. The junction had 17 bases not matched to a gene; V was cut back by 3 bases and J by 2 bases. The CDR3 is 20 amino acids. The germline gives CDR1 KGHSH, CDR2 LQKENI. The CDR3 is CASSPTRTRTGGALNYGYTF. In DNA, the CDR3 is TGTGCCAGCTCACCCACCCGTACCCGGACAGGGGGCGCCCTCAACTATGGCTACACCTTC.

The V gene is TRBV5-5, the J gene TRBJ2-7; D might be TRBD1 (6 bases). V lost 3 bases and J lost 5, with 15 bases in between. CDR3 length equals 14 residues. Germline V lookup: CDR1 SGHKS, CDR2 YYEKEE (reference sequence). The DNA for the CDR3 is TGTGCCAGCAGCTCCACCGCACAGGGTGACGAGCAGTACGTC. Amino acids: CASSSTAQGDEQYV.

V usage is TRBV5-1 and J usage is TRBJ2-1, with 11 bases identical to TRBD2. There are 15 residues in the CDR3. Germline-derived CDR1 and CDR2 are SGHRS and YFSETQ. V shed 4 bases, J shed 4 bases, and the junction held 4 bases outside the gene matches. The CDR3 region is CASSMGLAAYNEQFF. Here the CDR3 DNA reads TGCGCCAGCAGCATGGGACTAGCGGCGTACAATGAGCAGTTCTTC. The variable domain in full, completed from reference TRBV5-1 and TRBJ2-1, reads KAGVTQTPRYLIKTRGQQVTLSCSPISGHRSVSWYQQTPGQGLQFLFEYFSETQRNKGNFPGRFSGRQFSNSRSEMNVSTLELGDSALYLCASSMGLAAYNEQFFGPGTRLTVL.

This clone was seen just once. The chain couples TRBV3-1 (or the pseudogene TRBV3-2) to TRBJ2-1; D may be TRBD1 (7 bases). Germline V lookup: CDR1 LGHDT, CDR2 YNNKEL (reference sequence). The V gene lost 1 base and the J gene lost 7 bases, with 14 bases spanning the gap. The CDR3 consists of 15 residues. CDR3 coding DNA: TGTGCCAGCAGCCAAGGAGGGGGCGCGGGGAATGAGCAGTTCTTC. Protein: CASSQGGGAGNEQFF.

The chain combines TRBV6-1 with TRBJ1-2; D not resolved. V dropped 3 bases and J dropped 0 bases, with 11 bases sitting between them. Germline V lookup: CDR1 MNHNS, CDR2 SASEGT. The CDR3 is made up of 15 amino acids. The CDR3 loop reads CASSDRGDANYGYTF. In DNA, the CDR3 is TGTGCCAGCAGTGATCGGGGAGATGCTAACTATGGCTACACCTTC.

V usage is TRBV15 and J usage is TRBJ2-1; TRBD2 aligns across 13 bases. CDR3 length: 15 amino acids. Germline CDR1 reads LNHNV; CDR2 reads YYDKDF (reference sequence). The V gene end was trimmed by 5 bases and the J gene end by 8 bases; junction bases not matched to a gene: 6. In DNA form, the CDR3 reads TGTGCCACCAGCCCCACTAGCGGGGGGGCGGATGAGCAGTTCTTC. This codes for CATSPTSGGADEQFF.

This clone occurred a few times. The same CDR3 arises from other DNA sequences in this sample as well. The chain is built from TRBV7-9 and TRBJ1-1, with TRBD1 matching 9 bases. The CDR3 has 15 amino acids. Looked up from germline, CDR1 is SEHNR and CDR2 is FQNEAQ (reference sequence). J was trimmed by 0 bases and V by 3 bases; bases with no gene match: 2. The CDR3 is CASSLGDRVNTEAFF. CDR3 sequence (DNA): TGTGCCAGCAGCTTGGGGGACAGGGTGAACACTGAAGCTTTCTTT.

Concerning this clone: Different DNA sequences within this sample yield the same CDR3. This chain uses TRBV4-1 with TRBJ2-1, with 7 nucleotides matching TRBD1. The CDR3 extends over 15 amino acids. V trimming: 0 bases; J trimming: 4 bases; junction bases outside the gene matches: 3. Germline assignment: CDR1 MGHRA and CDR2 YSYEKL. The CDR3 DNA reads TGCGCCAGCAGCCAAGAGGGGACAGCTTACAATGAGCAGTTCTTC. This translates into CASSQEGTAYNEQFF.

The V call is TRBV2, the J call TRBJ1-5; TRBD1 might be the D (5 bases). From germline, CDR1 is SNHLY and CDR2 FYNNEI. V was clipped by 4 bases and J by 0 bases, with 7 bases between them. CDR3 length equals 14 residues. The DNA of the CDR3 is TGTGCCAGCAGTGCGGGACTTAGCAATCAGCCCCAGCATTTT. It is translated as CASSAGLSNQPQHF.

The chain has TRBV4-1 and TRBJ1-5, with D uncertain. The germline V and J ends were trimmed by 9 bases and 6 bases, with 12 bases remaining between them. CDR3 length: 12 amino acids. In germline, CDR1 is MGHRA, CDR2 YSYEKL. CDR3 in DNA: TGCGCCAGTCGGGGTTACGGTCAGCCCCAGCATTTT. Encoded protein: CASRGYGQPQHF.

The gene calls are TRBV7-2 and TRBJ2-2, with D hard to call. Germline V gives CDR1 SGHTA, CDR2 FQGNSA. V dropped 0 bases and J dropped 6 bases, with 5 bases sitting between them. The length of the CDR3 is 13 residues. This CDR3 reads CASSLASAGELFF. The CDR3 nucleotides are TGTGCCAGCAGCTTAGCATCGGCCGGGGAGCTGTTTTTT. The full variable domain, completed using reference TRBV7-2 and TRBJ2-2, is GAGVSQSPSNKVTEKGKDVELRCDPISGHTALYWYRQSLGQGLEFLIYFQGNSAPDKSGLPSDRFSAERTGGSVSTLTIQRTQQEDSAVYLCASSLASAGELFFGEGSRLTVL.

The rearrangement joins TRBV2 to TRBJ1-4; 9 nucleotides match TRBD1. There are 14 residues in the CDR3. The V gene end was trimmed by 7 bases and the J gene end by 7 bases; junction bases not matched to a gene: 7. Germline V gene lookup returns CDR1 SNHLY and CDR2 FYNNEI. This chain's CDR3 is CASNPGQGGEKLFF. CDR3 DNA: TGTGCCAGCAACCCGGGACAGGGTGGTGAAAAACTGTTTTTT.